The entry below gives a single T cell receptor (beta chain) sequence along with its context. Of the isolated RNA, all was reverse transcribed, and so the sequenced material was expressed TCRB transcripts. The method was immunoSEQ multiplex PCR; TCRdb's version includes in-frame clones alone and lacks a portion of them. The sample yields 140,000 to 150,000 clones, 10% seen once. This sample stems from a study of beta chain features in type 1 diabetes. Using CD45RO/CCR7/CD25/CD127/CD95/CD27, CD4+ naive, central memory, regulatory and stem cell-like memory cells were sorted. The junction had 4 bases not matched to a gene; V was cut back by 4 bases and J by 5 bases. Per germline, CDR1 SEHNR and CDR2 FQNEAQ (reference sequence). This CDR3 spans 14 amino acids.

The chain couples TRBV7-9 to TRBJ2-1; 8 positions agree with TRBD2. The sequence was obtained from a man aged 18-30 years in good health. Sequencing used naive CD4+ T cells from blood. For the CDR3, the DNA is TGTGCCAGCAGCTGGGGCGGGGGGAACAATGAGCAGTTCTTC. Its protein is CASSWGGGNNEQFF.